This T cell receptor beta chain was found in a study of blood T cell repertoires in COVID-19. The wider study: From the United States, Italy and Spain came samples of acute and convalescent COVID-19. Sources were T cells, B-cell-depleted T cells, or PBMCs; the material itself was cDNA or gDNA.

As processed by the authors: Amplified reference gene primers provided the basis for estimating nucleated cell counts. The data were produced by immunoSEQ multiplex PCR, yet TCRdb's version contains in-frame clones alone and is incomplete. V and J calls and clone size are those listed in that table; D and trimming were worked out from the DNA. The table records about 78,000 clones, 86% of them present only once. Germline CDR1 is ENHRY and CDR2 is SYGVKD. V was clipped by 2 bases and J by 10 bases; unmatched bases: 9. The CDR3 sequence is 16 residues long. V and J are TRBV10-3 and TRBJ1-6, with 9 positions matching TRBD1. The sequence was collected from a man aged 45-65 years with active or convalescent COVID-19. Sequencing was performed on peripheral blood. The CDR3 spells CAISETQGARGSPLHF. The CDR3 region has the DNA TGTGCCATCAGTGAGACACAGGGGGCGAGGGGGTCACCCCTCCACTTT.